This T cell receptor (beta chain) was profiled in a study of cytotoxic CD8 clonotypes in ibrutinib-treated CLL. In the study overall: IGHV unmutated under 18; relapsed/refractory about a dozen; treatment-naive around 14. Across samples, productive templates numbered about 240,000 and productive rearrangements reached over 90,000 on average. General study results and limits: Few clonotypes were public, and these shrank or held steady under treatment.

The protocol was immunoSEQ multiplex PCR, while the TCRdb copy is restricted to in-frame clones and leaves out a portion. This table holds over 200,000 clones, 75% to 85% found once. The J segment lost 5 bases and the V segment lost 3 bases, leaving 8 bases of the junction unmatched. The V gene's germline CDR1 is SGDLS and CDR2 YYNGEE. This CDR3 has 15 amino acids. About 2 micrograms of genomic DNA, which was extracted from cryopreserved PBMCs, served as the material used for the TCR beta libraries. With respect to this clone: The antigen remains unidentified.

The source material was PBMCs, sampled after 12 months of ibrutinib treatment. V and J are TRBV9 and TRBJ2-1, with 7 bases that match TRBD1. The receptor's source is a human donor with chronic lymphocytic leukemia. In DNA, the CDR3 is TGTGCCAGCAGCGCCCGACAGGGTGGTAACAATGAGCAGTTCTTC. Protein: CASSARQGGNNEQFF.